Shown below are 18 T cell receptor beta chains from a single sample sequenced in a study of blood T cells in healthy people across ages. The use of a sample-barcoded 5' primer and a J-beta primer mix characterized a second PCR of about 6 to 12 cycles. TCRdb ran MiXCR on the 5' RACE reads and lists one entry per CDR3 protein. This table has more than 550,000 distinct CDR3 sequences, about 20% appearing once. The sequenced material came from blood. The receptors here all came from an older man in good health.

The chain uses TRBV7-8 and TRBJ2-2, with a weak D call TRBD2 (5 bases). CDR3 length: 13 residues. CDR1 is SGHVS, CDR2 FQNEAQ, per germline. V lost 10 bases, J lost 4 bases, and 13 bases lay in between. Written as DNA, the CDR3 is TGTGCCACAACCGGGGTCCGCACCGGGGAGCTGTTTTTT. Protein: CATTGVRTGELFF.

The chain combines TRBV28 with TRBJ2-3; 8 nucleotides align to TRBD2. This CDR3 region has 17 residues. CDR1 and CDR2 (germline): MDHEN, SYDVKM. With V trimmed by 6 bases and J by 6 bases, 17 bases remained unmatched. The CDR3 is CASSIDPGGGPQDTQYF. CDR3 nucleotides: TGTGCCAGCAGCATAGATCCGGGGGGGGGCCCACAGGATACGCAGTATTTT.

Of note for this clonotype: This may arise from a read error, as a much more abundant clone is one base away. V gene TRBV14 combines with J gene TRBJ2-7; D is unclear. The CDR3 is 13 amino acids. CDR1 and CDR2 from the germline V gene are SGHDN and FVKESK. The V end was cut by 3 bases, the J end by 6 bases, with 12 bases between. DNA of the CDR3: TGTGCCAGCAGCCATGGTCATACCTGCGAGCAGTACGTC. Amino acids: CASSHGHTCEQYV.

This sequence joins TRBV28 and TRBJ2-5, with no clear D. The germline V and J ends were trimmed by 5 bases and 5 bases, with 15 bases remaining between them. In germline, CDR1 is MDHEN, CDR2 SYDVKM. CDR3 length: 14 residues. The CDR3 DNA reads as TGTGCCAGCAGTCAACCAAGTCCCCTGGAGACCCAGTACTTC. This codes for CASSQPSPLETQYF.

The chain recombines TRBV28 with TRBJ1-4; D not certain. Germline assignment: CDR1 MDHEN and CDR2 SYDVKM. This CDR3 is built from 14 residues. The germline V and J ends were trimmed by 5 bases and 0 bases, with 7 bases remaining between them. CDR3 DNA: TGTGCCAGCAGTAGGGTTACAACTAATGAAAAACTGTTTTTT. Amino acid sequence: CASSRVTTNEKLFF.

The chain combines TRBV19 with TRBJ2-5, with 7 bases aligning to TRBD1. The CDR3 contains 14 residues. V trimming: 0 bases; J trimming: 4 bases; junction bases outside the gene matches: 2. Germline V gene data show CDR1 as LNHDA and CDR2 as SQIVND (reference sequence). The CDR3 region is CASSIEDRAETQYF. The CDR3 nucleotides are TGTGCCAGTAGTATAGAAGACAGGGCAGAGACCCAGTACTTC.

The rearrangement joins TRBV28 to TRBJ2-3; perhaps D is TRBD1 or TRBD2 (5 bases each). In germline, CDR1 is MDHEN, CDR2 SYDVKM. Between the trimmed V and J ends, which lost 7 bases and 2 bases, there was a span of 19 bases. The CDR3 runs to 16 residues. The CDR3 is CASIRPRDGHTDTQYF. For the CDR3, the DNA is TGTGCCAGCATCCGTCCCCGGGACGGACACACAGATACGCAGTATTTT.

This chain uses TRBV20-1 with TRBJ2-1; TRBD2 agrees at 8 bases. Trimming took 3 bases from V and 9 from J; bases not matched to a gene: 10. Per germline, CDR1 DFQATT and CDR2 SNEGSKA (reference sequence). This CDR3 is built from 14 residues. In nucleotides, the CDR3 is TGCAGTGCTAGTGGCGGGGGGCTCTCTTTTGAGCAGTTCTTC. Amino acid sequence: CSASGGGLSFEQFF.

A note on this clonotype: The junction shows a germline mismatch at one end, possibly a read error. The chain joins TRBV18 to TRBJ1-3, with D hard to call. Germline loops: CDR1 KGHSH, CDR2 LQKENI. CDR3 size: 14 residues. CDR3 in DNA: TGCGCCAGCTCTGGGTCGGTCTCTGGAAACACCATATATTTT. As protein: CASSGSVSGNTIYF.

V and J are TRBV20-1 and TRBJ2-1; a weak D match, TRBD1 (6 bases). CDR1 and CDR2 from the germline V gene are DFQATT and SNEGSKA (reference sequence). There are 13 residues in the CDR3. The V end was cut by 4 bases, the J end by 6 bases, with 13 bases between. This CDR3 is CSAITGLGNEQFF. The CDR3, as DNA: TGCAGTGCTATAACAGGGTTGGGCAATGAGCAGTTCTTC.

The CDR3 coding sequence is TGTGCCAGCGGTGTAGCGGGAGACGGGTACAATGAGCAGTTCTTC. Protein sequence: CASGVAGDGYNEQFF. The V gene is TRBV7-2, the J gene TRBJ2-1; 9 bases align to TRBD2. CDR3 length equals 15 residues. In germline, CDR1 is SGHTA, CDR2 FQGNSA. The junction had 9 bases not matched to a gene; V was cut back by 8 bases and J by 4 bases. The variable domain in full, completed from reference TRBV7-2 and TRBJ2-1, reads GAGVSQSPSNKVTEKGKDVELRCDPISGHTALYWYRQSLGQGLEFLIYFQGNSAPDKSGLPSDRFSAERTGGSVSTLTIQRTQQEDSAVYLCASGVAGDGYNEQFFGPGTRLTVL.

V usage is TRBV7-9 and J usage is TRBJ2-5; D ambiguous. Germline V gene data show CDR1 as SEHNR and CDR2 as FQNEAQ (reference sequence). The CDR3 totals 15 residues. The V and J ends lost 2 bases and 5 bases respectively, with 15 bases between them. CDR3 bases: TGTGCCAGCAGCTTAAAGGTGGGCTGGCTGGAGACCCAGTACTTC. Translation: CASSLKVGWLETQYF.

This clonotype has only a few counts. The chain couples TRBV11-2 to TRBJ1-6; the D is unclear. Germline V lookup: CDR1 SGHAT, CDR2 FQNNGV. V gave up 1 base and J gave up 9 bases, with 16 bases separating them. This CDR3 is built from 16 residues. The CDR3 loop reads CASSLVASNVGSPLHF. The CDR3 DNA sequence: TGTGCCAGCAGCTTAGTTGCGAGTAACGTCGGTTCACCCCTCCACTTT.

This clonotype has only one observation. This rearrangement joins TRBV6-1 to TRBJ2-5, with 9 bases aligning to TRBD1. The CDR3 has 12 residues. Germline V gene lookup returns CDR1 MNHNS and CDR2 SASEGT. J gave up 4 bases and V 8 bases, and 2 bases lay outside the gene matches. The CDR3 DNA follows: TGTGCCAGCGACAGGGGGGGAGAGACCCAGTACTTC. Translated, it gives CASDRGGETQYF.

The rearrangement links TRBV12-3 or TRBV12-4 to TRBJ2-5; D tentatively reads TRBD1 or TRBD2 (5 bases each). The CDR3 has 15 residues. The V end lost 0 bases, the J end lost 4 bases, and 12 bases lay between the germline ends. This CDR3 reads CASSLAGTGRETQYF. The CDR3 coding sequence is TGTGCCAGCAGTTTAGCGGGGACCGGTCGAGAGACCCAGTACTTC.

This clonotype was picked up a small number of times. This sequence joins TRBV7-8 and TRBJ2-5; the match to TRBD2 covers 14 bases. The CDR3 contains 18 residues. CDR1 and CDR2 (germline): SGHVS, FQNEAQ. J lost 1 base, V lost 7 bases, and 11 bases had no gene match. In DNA form, the CDR3 reads TGTGCCAGCACGGGGACTAGCGGGAGAAGGGGGTTCCAAGAGACCCAGTACTTC. Amino acids: CASTGTSGRRGFQETQYF. Using reference TRBV7-8 and TRBJ2-5 for the parts outside the CDR3, the full variable domain is GAGVSQSPRYKVAKRGQDVALRCDPISGHVSLFWYQQALGQGPEFLTYFQNEAQLDKSGLPSDRFFAERPEGSVSTLKIQRTQQEDSAVYLCASTGTSGRRGFQETQYFGPGTRLLVL.

The gene calls are TRBV3-1 and TRBJ2-7, with 10 bases identical to TRBD2. Germline assignment: CDR1 LGHDT and CDR2 YNNKEL (reference sequence). This CDR3 contains 15 residues. The V gene end was trimmed by 1 base and the J gene end by 4 bases; junction bases not matched to a gene: 4. The CDR3 DNA sequence: TGTGCCAGCAGCCAAGCGCGGACTAGCGGTTACGAGCAGTACTTC. Translation: CASSQARTSGYEQYF.

The chain combines TRBV20-1 with TRBJ2-2; D is possibly TRBD2 (5 bases). The CDR3 runs to 13 residues. Trimming left V 4 bases short and J 0 bases short, with 6 bases between. Germline CDR1 is DFQATT and CDR2 is SNEGSKA (reference sequence). CDR3 loop: CSAKLANTGELFF. CDR3 bases: TGCAGTGCTAAACTAGCGAACACCGGGGAGCTGTTTTTT.